The next 8 T cell receptor beta chains were all read from a single sample in a study of cytomegalovirus exposure and HLA in healthy donors. Amplification used 60 Vbeta primers and 13 Jbeta primers. TCRdb keeps only in-frame clones here, not all; method: immunoSEQ multiplex PCR. The sample contains 150,000 to 200,000 clones, 80% of which appear only once. The sequencing sample was made of PBMCs. The source is a man aged 18 to 29 in good health and CMV-seropositive.

This chain joins TRBV4-1 and TRBJ2-1, with 11 bases fitting TRBD1. Looked up from germline, CDR1 is MGHRA and CDR2 is YSYEKL. V trimming: 2 bases; J trimming: 2 bases; junction bases outside the gene matches: 5. The CDR3 has 17 amino acids. For the CDR3, the DNA is TGCGCCAGCAGCCAAAGGGGACAGGGGGTAGCCTACAATGAGCAGTTCTTC. The encoded protein is CASSQRGQGVAYNEQFF.

The chain recombines TRBV4-3 with TRBJ2-5, with a weak D call TRBD2 (5 bases). Judging by the DNA end, TRBJ2-7 fits better; the J call may be wrong. CDR3 length: 14 residues. CDR1 and CDR2 from the germline V gene are LGHNA and YSLEER. The DNA of the CDR3 is TGCGCCAGCAGCCCCGGAGGCCTTACCTACGAGCAGTACTTC. It yields the protein CASSPGGLTYEQYF.

The chain joins TRBV7-9 to TRBJ2-7; TRBD2 aligns across 7 bases. This CDR3 has 15 residues. CDR1 is SEHNR and CDR2 is FQNEAQ in the germline V gene (reference sequence). Unmatched junction bases numbered 7, after V lost 5 bases and J lost 0 bases. The CDR3 DNA reads TGTGCCAGCAGCGCCGGGAGGTTAAGCTCCTACGAGCAGTACTTC. It yields the protein CASSAGRLSSYEQYF.

V usage is TRBV5-1 and J usage is TRBJ1-5, with D uncertain. The CDR3 loop spans 15 amino acids. V lost 3 bases to trimming and J lost 2 bases, with 12 bases between them. CDR1 SGHRS and CDR2 YFSETQ come from the germline V gene. CDR3 sequence (DNA): TGCGCCAGCAGCTCCTCCCTCCAGGGCAATCAGCCCCAGCATTTT. It specifies CASSSSLQGNQPQHF.

The chain has TRBV5-1 and TRBJ2-3; the match to TRBD2 covers 11 bases. V dropped 0 bases and J dropped 4; count of bases not matched to a gene: 4. In germline, CDR1 is SGHRS, CDR2 YFSETQ. CDR3 length: 16 residues. The CDR3 nucleotides read TGCGCCAGCAGCTTGGTAGCGGGAGGGCTCGCAGATACGCAGTATTTT. The encoded protein is CASSLVAGGLADTQYF.

V is TRBV15 and J is TRBJ2-7; 14 bases are a match to TRBD2. Trimming at V came to 0 bases and at J to 6 bases, leaving 4 bases not matched to a gene. The germline CDR1 and CDR2 sequences are LNHNV and YYDKDF (reference sequence). This CDR3 region has 16 residues. The CDR3: CATSRDGTSGSREQYF. CDR3 coding DNA: TGTGCCACCAGCAGAGATGGGACTAGCGGGAGCCGCGAGCAGTACTTC.

V gene TRBV10-3 combines with J gene TRBJ2-3; D gene unclear. The germline V gene encodes CDR1 ENHRY and CDR2 SYGVKD. The germline V and J ends were trimmed by 6 bases and 1 base, with 11 bases remaining between them. This CDR3 region has 14 residues. CDR3 bases: TGTGCCATCAGCGACCTCCAGGGCACAGATACGCAGTATTTT. Amino acids: CAISDLQGTDTQYF.

About this clone: A read error is likely, as this CDR3 ends without the conserved phenylalanine or tryptophan. This chain connects TRBV7-7 to TRBJ1-6; D ambiguous. This CDR3 is 13 amino acids long. The germline CDR1 and CDR2 sequences are SSHAT and FNYEAQ (reference sequence). Trimming shortened V by 8 bases and J by 7 bases, and 12 bases separated the two germline ends. For the CDR3, the DNA is TGTGCCAGCCTCCACAGAAACAATTCACCCCTCCACCTT. It codes for CASLHRNNSPLHL.